The 19 T cell receptor beta chains below all came from one sample that was sequenced in a study of glioma-infiltrating T cells. Using RNA template, CDR3s of TCR alpha and beta were amplified with iRepertoire arm-PCR. TCRdb processed the multiplex PCR reads anew with MiXCR; each CDR3 protein has one entry. Of around 180,000 distinct CDR3 sequences listed, around 42% are singletons. Specimen: glioma tissue, nonneoplastic brain tissue, or PBMCs (not recorded which). The receptors were gathered from a human donor with low-grade glioma or glioblastoma, undergoing nonglioma brain surgery, or in good health (not recorded which).

The chain joins TRBV3-1 to TRBJ1-6; D is unresolved. The ends were cut back, 1 base at V and 6 bases at J, with 19 bases in the middle. The CDR3 is 18 residues long. Germline V gene lookup returns CDR1 LGHDT and CDR2 YNNKEL (reference sequence). CDR3 DNA sequence: TGTGCCAGCAGCCAAGTCAGGCCAGGTGTTTTCTGTAATTCACCCCTCCACTTT. Encoded protein: CASSQVRPGVFCNSPLHF.

The V call is TRBV12-3 or TRBV12-4, the J call TRBJ2-1; D unclear. The V gene lost 0 bases and the J gene lost 6 bases, with 12 bases spanning the gap. This CDR3 region has 15 residues. The CDR3 DNA is TGTGCCAGCAGTTTAGCGCGTAGGGCCTTCAATGAGCAGTTCTTC. Encoded protein: CASSLARRAFNEQFF.

The CDR3 DNA reads TGTGCCAGCAGTTCTACAGGGGTCGAGCAGTACTTC. Protein: CASSSTGVEQYF. The V call is TRBV6-2 or TRBV6-3, the J call TRBJ2-7; 7 nucleotides agree with TRBD1. Trimming took 4 bases from V and 6 from J; bases not matched to a gene: 3. Germline assignment: CDR1 MNHEY and CDR2 SVGEGT. This CDR3 has 12 amino acids.

This clonotype was recorded many times. The genes are TRBV20-1 and TRBJ2-2, with 7 bases identical to TRBD1. The CDR3 totals 14 residues. V shed 3 bases and J 4 bases; nucleotides not matched to a gene: 5. Germline assignment: CDR1 DFQATT and CDR2 SNEGSKA (reference sequence). The CDR3 is CSARGTGATGELFF. As DNA, the CDR3 is TGCAGTGCTAGGGGCACAGGGGCCACCGGGGAGCTGTTTTTT.

This clonotype appeared a single time. The chain couples TRBV20-1 to TRBJ1-1, with a tentative D call TRBD1 (5 bases). CDR1 and CDR2 from the germline V gene are DFQATT and SNEGSKA (reference sequence). There are 13 residues in the CDR3. CDR3 residues: CNIHGHLNTEAFF. CDR3 sequence (DNA): TGCAACATCCACGGACACCTGAACACTGAAGCTTTCTTT.

This clonotype was seen many times. The V call is TRBV6-1, the J call TRBJ2-7, with D tentatively TRBD1 (6 bases). Germline V gene lookup returns CDR1 MNHNS and CDR2 SASEGT. Trimming shortened V by 3 bases and J by 6 bases, and 18 bases separated the two germline ends. This CDR3 is built from 15 residues. CDR3 in amino acids: CASSDSGTPTSEQYF. The CDR3 bases are TGTGCCAGCAGTGACTCCGGGACACCGACCTCCGAGCAGTACTTC.

The table lists this clonotype with many counts. Sequence at one end of the junction differs from germline and may be a read error. J is TRBJ1-5 and V is TRBV7-3; maybe TRBD1 (6 bases). CDR1 is SGHTA and CDR2 is FQGTGA in the germline V gene. The CDR3 is 13 amino acids. Here the CDR3 DNA reads TGTGCCAGCAGCCTAACACAGGGTCAGCCCCAGCATTTT. It is translated as CASSLTQGQPQHF.

This clonotype was seen ten or more times. V and J are TRBV28 and TRBJ1-2, with D tentatively TRBD1 (5 bases). The CDR3 spans 14 residues. Germline-derived CDR1 and CDR2 are MDHEN and SYDVKM. Trimming cost V 3 bases and J 3 bases, with 11 bases left between them. This CDR3 is CASSFGQGYYGYTF. CDR3 sequence (DNA): TGTGCCAGCAGTTTTGGCCAGGGATACTATGGCTACACCTTC.

This clonotype was observed at least ten times. The chain is built from TRBV27 and TRBJ1-1; possible D gene TRBD1, 5 bases. V was trimmed by 3 bases and J by 3 bases, leaving 23 bases between them. Per germline, CDR1 MNHEY and CDR2 SMNVEV (reference sequence). This CDR3 is 18 amino acids long. DNA of the CDR3: TGTGCCAGCAGTTTCGCATTATCCGGGACGGGCCTTTACACTGAAGCTTTCTTT. It yields the protein CASSFALSGTGLYTEAFF.

A remark on this clonotype: It is unclear where the CDR3 begins or ends on the DNA, so no DNA is shown, and the CDR3 is as TCRdb lists it. V gene TRBV19 combines with J gene TRBJ1-2. The CDR3 is made up of 14 amino acids, end residues included. The germline gives CDR1 LNHDA, CDR2 SQIVND (reference sequence). The CDR3 here is CASNLGMGNYGYTF.

Turning to this clonotype: A much larger clonotype is one base distant, so this may be a read error. The rearrangement links TRBV28 to TRBJ1-5; the D gene is possibly TRBD1 (5 bases). V was trimmed by 6 bases and J by 5 bases, leaving 17 bases between them. The CDR3 contains 15 residues. Germline values: CDR1 MDHEN, CDR2 SYDVKM. The CDR3 nucleotides are TGTGCCAGCAGGGGACCTCAGAGGTATGATCAGCCCCAGCATTTT. Amino acids: CASRGPQRYDQPQHF.

A few counts support this clonotype. The gene calls are TRBV29-1 and TRBJ2-7, with 9 bases lining up with TRBD1. From germline, CDR1 is SQVTM and CDR2 ANQGSEA. The CDR3 consists of 12 residues. V was clipped by 8 bases and J by 4 bases; unmatched bases: 6. CDR3 in DNA: TGCAGCACCGGGACAGGGAGGTACGAGCAGTACTTC. The encoded protein is CSTGTGRYEQYF.

The chain combines TRBV27 with TRBJ2-4, with 13 bases fitting TRBD2. Germline lookup yields CDR1 MNHEY and CDR2 SMNVEV (reference sequence). This CDR3 spans 15 amino acids. Trimming cost V 5 bases and J 13 bases; bases outside gene matches: 11. CDR3 residues: CASSPGTSGNTEQYF. The CDR3 region has the DNA TGTGCCAGCAGTCCCGGGACTAGCGGGAACACTGAGCAGTACTTC.

As to this clonotype: Germline is not matched at one junction end, which may reflect a read error. The genes are TRBV30 and TRBJ2-7, with a weak D call TRBD2 (5 bases). Germline V gene lookup returns CDR1 GTSNPN and CDR2 SVGIG (reference sequence). The CDR3 sequence is 11 residues long. The CDR3 DNA reads as TGTGCCGGGAGCGGAACCTACGAGCAGTACTTC. This translates into CAGSGTYEQYF.

This sequence joins TRBV12-3 or TRBV12-4 and TRBJ2-5, with 9 bases fitting TRBD2. The CDR3 is 16 residues long. J was trimmed by 4 bases and V by 1 base; bases with no gene match: 7. The CDR3 spells CASSLGVAGDLETQYF. In DNA form, the CDR3 reads TGTGCCAGCAGTTTAGGAGTAGCGGGAGACTTAGAGACCCAGTACTTC.

For this clonotype: It may be a read error: a sequence one base away is much more abundant. V is TRBV10-3 and J is TRBJ1-6; D call uncertain. In germline, CDR1 is ENHRY, CDR2 SYGVKD. CDR3 length: 13 residues. The DNA for the CDR3 is TGTGCCATCAGTGGGGCTCTAAATTCACACCTCCACTTT. Translated: CAISGALNSHLHF.

This clonotype has a count of ten or more. V and J are TRBV28 and TRBJ1-5, with D perhaps TRBD1 (5 bases). Per germline, CDR1 MDHEN and CDR2 SYDVKM. The V gene lost 5 bases and the J gene lost 6 bases, with 17 bases spanning the gap. The CDR3 is made up of 15 amino acids. In DNA, the CDR3 is TGTGCCAGCAGTCTTCCTCAGGGAGGAGGTCAGCCCCAGCATTTT. Translating it yields CASSLPQGGGQPQHF.

This clonotype came up many times. The V call is TRBV20-1, the J call TRBJ1-2; a weak D match, TRBD1 (6 bases). The CDR3 runs to 11 residues. The germline gives CDR1 DFQATT, CDR2 SNEGSKA (reference sequence). CDR3 loop: CRRGANYGYTF. As DNA, the CDR3 is TGCAGGAGGGGGGCTAACTATGGCTACACCTTC.

The rearrangement links TRBV27 to TRBJ2-6; D unresolved. Trimming removed 7 bases from V and 0 bases from J, with 4 bases in between. The CDR3 consists of 13 residues. Germline V gene lookup returns CDR1 MNHEY and CDR2 SMNVEV (reference sequence). CDR3 sequence (DNA): TGTGCCAGCAAGGGCTCTGGGGCCAACGTCCTGACTTTC. It codes for CASKGSGANVLTF.